The clone carrying this T cell receptor beta chain appeared a single time. This entry belongs to a study of OX40 agonist ivuxolimab in advanced cancers. At cycle 4 day 1, cycle 7 day 1, and baseline, blood was sampled. V shed 6 bases and J shed 2 bases, with 9 bases lying between them. The length of the CDR3 is 13 residues. Germline V CDR1 and CDR2: LNHDA, SQIVND (reference sequence). Assay: immunoSEQ multiplex PCR; the TCRdb copy retains only in-frame clones and omits some. This sample has about 45,000 clones; 88% occur once, and the top ten carry 0.95% to 1.1%. The starting material was CD4+ or CD8+ T cells sorted from blood, obtained in a trial of the OX40 agonist ivuxolimab. This clonotype originated in an adult with an advanced solid tumor such as melanoma, head and neck, liver or kidney cancer. The chain joins TRBV19 to TRBJ2-3, with a weak D call TRBD2 (5 bases). The CDR3 sequence: CASSQRTTDTQYF. The CDR3 nucleotides are TGTGCCAGTAGCCAGCGGACCACAGATACGCAGTATTTT.